This T cell receptor beta chain was found in a study of neurological immune-mediated disorders. Findings of the study overall: The greatest TCR clonal expansion appeared in HTLV-1-associated myelopathy and the smallest, falling below healthy controls, in multiple sclerosis.

Remarks on this clonotype: Its antigen is as yet unknown.

The CDR3 consists of 10 residues. The germline V and J ends were trimmed by 6 bases and 5 bases, with 4 bases remaining between them. Germline V CDR1 and CDR2: MGHDK, SYGVNS. cDNA synthesis was performed by 5'RACE with 10-nucleotide random UMIs. Every sequencing run gave over 200 million TCR-beta sequences, taken from 15-18 subjects. TCRdb re-analysed the 5' RACE reads in MiXCR, keeping a single row per CDR3 protein. This sample yields some 34,000 distinct CDR3 sequences, of which around 1.5% are seen a single time; about a tenth belongs to the top ten. Sequencing was carried out using PBMCs. The TCR originated in a woman between 25 and 40 years old with multiple sclerosis. The gene calls are TRBV25-1 and TRBJ2-5; D not certain. CDR3 residues: CASRTETQYF. The CDR3 coding sequence is TGTGCCAGCAGGACTGAGACCCAGTACTTC.